This T cell receptor (beta chain) was identified during a study of blood T cell repertoires in COVID-19. As for the study in general: T cells, B-cell-depleted T cells, or PBMCs supplied cDNA or gDNA.

V shed 6 bases and J shed 4 bases, with 13 bases lying between them. CDR3 length: 15 residues. The germline V gene encodes CDR1 MNHEY and CDR2 SMNVEV (reference sequence). The age range of participants was about 18 to 90 years, with residence in about two dozen US areas. Cohorts were determined from participant-reported clinical history. In the authors' workflow: By means of reference gene primer amplification, nucleated cell counts were estimated. Profiled with immunoSEQ multiplex PCR; TCRdb holds only in-frame clones, not every one. V and J calls and clone size come straight from that table; D and trimming were deduced from the DNA. The table shows 130,000 or so clones, with roughly four fifths occurring only once.

The chain employs TRBV27 and TRBJ2-6, with TRBD2 as a possible D gene (5 bases). This TCR derives from a man aged 25 to 45 who had recovered from COVID-19. The sample taken for sequencing was PBMCs or T cells enriched from blood (not recorded which). This CDR3 reads CASSPGVLGANVLTF. The CDR3 DNA follows: TGTGCCAGCAGCCCCGGGGTACTGGGGGCCAACGTCCTGACTTTC.